This is a list of T cell receptor beta chains from one sample in a study of neurological immune-mediated disorders. TCRdb ran MiXCR on the 5' RACE reads and lists one entry per CDR3 protein. The data contain about 66,000 distinct CDR3 sequences, 3.4% of them singletons. The sample consisted of PBMCs. All receptors derive from a man aged 40-49 years with multiple sclerosis. Each CDR3 is given with its conserved first and last residue. A D gene is named only where the DNA matches it firmly. Clone size is given as once, few, many, or a class for an expanded clone.

d_gene	v_gene	j_gene	abundance	CDR3aa	CDR3nt
NA	TRBV6-6	TRBJ2-5	many	CASNADGETQYF	TGTGCCAGCAACGCCGATGGAGAGACCCAGTACTTC
NA	TRBV28	TRBJ2-7	many	CASSLLSGGVTRYEQYF	TGTGCCAGCAGTTTACTTTCTGGCGGCGTCACGCGCTACGAGCAGTACTTC
NA	TRBV10-3	TRBJ1-1	many	CAISAIRRNTEAFF	TGTGCCATCAGTGCTATCCGGAGGAACACTGAAGCTTTCTTT
NA	TRBV20-1	TRBJ1-3	many	CSASDTHSGNTIYF	TGCAGTGCTTCGGACACTCACTCTGGAAACACCATATATTTT
NA	TRBV20-1	TRBJ1-5	many	CSATPGGPQHF	TGCAGTGCAACCCCGGGAGGGCCCCAGCATTTT
NA	TRBV12-3/TRBV12-4	TRBJ1-1	many	CASRPLNTEAFF	TGTGCCAGCAGGCCCCTGAACACTGAAGCTTTCTTT
NA	TRBV7-9	TRBJ2-7	many	CASTPLGYEQYF	TGTGCCAGCACCCCCCTTGGGTACGAGCAGTACTTC
NA	TRBV5-6	TRBJ2-2	many	CASSLVGPGELFF	TGTGCCAGCAGCTTGGTTGGGCCCGGGGAGCTGTTTTTT
NA	TRBV5-6	TRBJ1-1	many	CASSLSGTPEAFF	TGTGCCAGCAGCTTGTCAGGGACCCCTGAAGCTTTCTTT
NA	TRBV4-1	TRBJ1-3	many	CASSQDIRVSGNTIYF	TGCGCCAGCAGCCAAGATATTAGGGTCTCTGGAAACACCATATATTTT
NA	TRBV7-9	TRBJ2-7	many	CASSYGGAYEQYF	TGTGCCAGCAGCTACGGGGGCGCCTACGAGCAGTACTTC
NA	TRBV5-1	TRBJ2-5	many	CASSAGGGAGETQYF	TGCGCCAGCAGCGCTGGAGGGGGGGCTGGAGAGACCCAGTACTTC
NA	TRBV7-8	TRBJ1-2	many	CASSLAPGQNYGYTF	TGTGCCAGCAGCTTAGCACCAGGACAGAACTATGGCTACACCTTC
NA	TRBV5-1	TRBJ2-3	many	CASSLASGTDTQYF	TGCGCCAGCAGCTTAGCCAGCGGCACAGATACGCAGTATTTT
NA	TRBV20-1	TRBJ2-7	many	CSAREAAALSYEQYF	TGCAGTGCTAGAGAAGCCGCGGCCCTCTCCTACGAGCAGTACTTC
NA	TRBV11-2	TRBJ1-6	many	CASSLTGGYNSPLHF	TGTGCCAGCAGCTTAACTGGGGGATATAATTCACCCCTCCACTTT
NA	TRBV7-9	TRBJ1-6	many	CASSSLDSPLHF	TGTGCCAGCAGCTCCCTGGACTCACCCCTCCACTTT
TRBD1	TRBV20-1	TRBJ1-2	many	CSASEGDSLYGYTF	TGCAGTGCTAGTGAGGGGGACAGCCTTTATGGCTACACCTTC
NA	TRBV10-2	TRBJ2-1	many	CASSDGLNEQFF	TGCGCCAGCAGTGACGGACTCAATGAGCAGTTCTTC
TRBD2	TRBV20-1	TRBJ2-3	many	CSARDGAGGPDTQYF	TGCAGTGCTAGAGATGGGGCGGGAGGGCCAGATACGCAGTATTTT
TRBD1	TRBV20-1	TRBJ2-1	medium-sized	CSARVMAGGYNEQFF	TGCAGTGCTAGAGTCATGGCAGGGGGCTACAATGAGCAGTTCTTC
NA	TRBV20-1	TRBJ2-1	many	CSAAQGNEQFF	TGCAGTGCTGCCCAGGGTAATGAGCAGTTCTTC
NA	TRBV10-3	TRBJ2-3	many	CAISETQRADTQYF	TGTGCCATCAGTGAAACTCAGCGGGCAGATACGCAGTATTTT
TRBD2	TRBV9	TRBJ2-1	many	CASSLGLAGVDEQFF	TGTGCCAGCAGCCTAGGACTAGCGGGAGTCGATGAGCAGTTCTTC
NA	TRBV6-5	TRBJ2-1	few	CASSYGAGASEQFF	TGTGCCAGCAGTTACGGGGCAGGGGCGTCTGAGCAGTTCTTC
NA	TRBV20-1	TRBJ1-5	many	CSASRAGAGNQPQHF	TGCAGTGCTTCAAGGGCCGGGGCGGGCAATCAGCCCCAGCATTTT
TRBD2	TRBV27	TRBJ2-2	many	CASKIRAGGNTGELFF	TGTGCCAGCAAAATCAGGGCGGGGGGGAACACCGGGGAGCTGTTTTTT
NA	TRBV5-1	TRBJ1-2	many	CASSLEVSSSAGYTF	TGCGCCAGCAGCTTGGAGGTCAGCAGCTCAGCCGGCTACACCTTC
NA	TRBV5-1	TRBJ2-5	many	CASSLAHRQETQYF	TGCGCCAGCAGCTTGGCCCACAGACAAGAGACCCAGTACTTC
TRBD1	TRBV7-9	TRBJ1-5	many	CASSLGRGDQPQHF	TGTGCCAGCAGCTTGGGCAGGGGGGATCAGCCCCAGCATTTT
TRBD2	TRBV7-2	TRBJ2-7	many	CASSPRTSGYEQYF	TGTGCCAGCAGCCCCAGGACTAGCGGCTACGAGCAGTACTTC
NA	TRBV4-2	TRBJ2-7	many	CASSQDWDGHYEQYF	TGTGCCAGCAGCCAAGATTGGGACGGACACTACGAGCAGTACTTC
TRBD1	TRBV5-1	TRBJ1-1	many	CASSLSSRQGGNTEAFF	TGCGCCAGCAGCTTGTCCTCTCGACAGGGTGGAAACACTGAAGCTTTCTTT
TRBD2	TRBV10-1	TRBJ2-1	many	CASSETSGSNEQFF	TGCGCCAGCAGTGAAACTAGCGGGAGCAATGAGCAGTTCTTC
NA	TRBV7-2	TRBJ2-3	many	CASSLVGHRTDTQYF	TGTGCCAGCAGCTTAGTGGGACATCGCACAGATACGCAGTATTTT
NA	TRBV7-8	TRBJ2-3	many	CASSSGNLDTQYF	TGTGCCAGCAGCTCAGGGAATTTAGATACGCAGTATTTT
TRBD2	TRBV7-9	TRBJ2-1	many	CASSLALAGSPYNEQFF	TGTGCCAGCAGCTTAGCGCTAGCGGGGTCCCCCTACAATGAGCAGTTCTTC
NA	TRBV19	TRBJ2-1	many	CASAAGTIYNEQFF	TGTGCCAGCGCTGCCGGGACGATCTACAATGAGCAGTTCTTC
TRBD1	TRBV20-1	TRBJ2-4	many	CSATGTVAKNIQYF	TGCAGTGCTACTGGGACAGTAGCCAAAAACATTCAGTACTTC
NA	TRBV4-2	TRBJ1-1	many	CASSPRGGSNTEAFF	TGTGCCAGCAGCCCTCGCGGGGGGTCGAACACTGAAGCTTTCTTT
TRBD1	TRBV27	TRBJ1-1	many	CASRRTGRHTEAFF	TGTGCCAGCAGAAGGACAGGGCGGCACACTGAAGCTTTCTTT
NA	TRBV24-1	TRBJ2-5	many	CATSEGTPAETQYF	TGTGCCACCAGTGAAGGGACACCTGCAGAGACCCAGTACTTC
TRBD2	TRBV5-1	TRBJ2-2	many	CASSNGLAGGYGELFF	TGCGCCAGCAGCAACGGACTAGCGGGGGGGTACGGGGAGCTGTTTTTT
NA	TRBV6-5	TRBJ1-1	many	CASTPSPNGVTEAFF	TGTGCCAGCACACCCTCACCGAACGGCGTCACTGAAGCTTTCTTT
NA	TRBV29-1	TRBJ2-5	medium-sized	CSVATSPETQYF	TGCAGCGTAGCCACTAGCCCGGAGACCCAGTACTTC